This T cell receptor (beta chain) was captured in a study of shared clonotypes between healthy human individuals. The assay was run at deep level. Assay used: immunoSEQ multiplex PCR; TCRdb lists only in-frame clones, some missing. The sample yields some 2,400,000 clones, approximately 95% seen once. The CDR3 consists of 15 residues. V lost 6 bases, J lost 4 bases, and 17 bases lay in between. The germline V gene encodes CDR1 MNHNS and CDR2 SASEGT. Worth noting for this clone: The sample holds other DNA sequences that translate to the same CDR3.

Sequenced: naive CD4+ T cells sorted from blood. The subset here: CD45RA+ positively selected. The V call is TRBV6-1, the J call TRBJ2-3; a possible D gene is TRBD2 (5 bases). This receptor was obtained from a young man in good health. The CDR3 DNA reads TGTGCCAGCAGCGGCACTAGGTCTTCATCAGATACGCAGTATTTT. This sequence encodes CASSGTRSSSDTQYF.